This T cell receptor (beta chain) was captured in a study of T cells after yellow fever vaccination. The germline V gene has CDR1 KGHDR and CDR2 SFDVKD. The CDR3 runs 18 residues. Trimming cost V 0 bases and J 0 bases; bases outside gene matches: 7. TCRdb re-called the 5' RACE reads with MiXCR, one entry per CDR3 protein. The data show some 670,000 distinct CDR3 sequences, roughly an eighth seen once. As to this clonotype: Its specificity is unknown.

Study-wide results and limits: Faster peaking, at day 5 versus 15, marked a secondary response that was weaker. Only a minor proportion of clonotypes was detected across both CD4 and CD8 compartments.

The specimen comprised PBMCs, sampled on the day of the yellow fever booster vaccination. The chain links TRBV24-1 to TRBJ2-1, with TRBD2 matching 7 bases. This receptor was taken from a young man who received the YFV17D yellow fever vaccine. The chain's CDR3 is CATSDLYTSASSYNEQFF. CDR3 in DNA: TGTGCCACCAGTGATTTGTACACTAGCGCAAGCTCCTACAATGAGCAGTTCTTC.